This TCR beta chain stems from a study of OX40 agonist ivuxolimab in advanced cancers. CDR1 is PRHDT, CDR2 FYEKMQ, per germline (reference sequence). This CDR3 has 15 residues. The V end lost 0 bases, the J end lost 1 base, and 9 bases lay between the germline ends. The method was immunoSEQ multiplex PCR; TCRdb's version includes in-frame clones alone and lacks a portion of them. This sample has about 84,000 clones, with 80% to 95% found just once. This rearrangement joins TRBV13 to TRBJ2-5; D unresolved. The material was CD4+ or CD8+ T cells sorted from blood, obtained in a trial of the OX40 agonist ivuxolimab. This receptor was obtained from an adult with an advanced solid tumor such as melanoma, head and neck, liver or kidney cancer. CDR3 amino acids: CASSLGGGTQETQYF. The CDR3 DNA reads TGTGCCAGCAGCTTAGGTGGCGGAACCCAAGAGACCCAGTACTTC.